This T cell receptor beta chain was retrieved from a study of Ad26.COV2.S vaccination and SARS-CoV-2 variants. About the study: The vaccine Ad26.COV2.S was put into the muscle once, or twice with 56 days between.

Assay used: immunoSEQ multiplex PCR; TCRdb lists only in-frame clones, some missing. The table lists around 420,000 clones, 70% to 90% of them singletons. CDR1 MNHNS and CDR2 SASEGT come from the germline V gene. The germline V and J ends were trimmed by 3 bases and 7 bases, with 18 bases remaining between them. The CDR3 is made up of 15 amino acids. This clone was observed a handful of times. Its matching antigen is unknown. Treatment noted: 15 to 20 received Ad26.COV2.S at low or high dose, single or two shots; a few received placebo; per-sample allocation not given. Material that was analyzed had been drawn on day 63 after the first vaccine or placebo injection. Whole-study results and caveats: Total responses of T cells may have been underestimated by the analyses of TCR breadth and depth.

This chain links TRBV6-1 with TRBJ1-2, with D perhaps TRBD1 (5 bases). The material was peripheral blood, obtained in a trial of Ad26.COV2.S vaccine versus placebo. The TCR sequence derives from a person between 18 and 65 years old who received the Ad26.COV2.S COVID-19 vaccine or a placebo. The CDR3 DNA reads TGTGCCAGCAGTGACCGTTCCGGGGCAGGGTTTGGCTACACCTTC. This sequence encodes CASSDRSGAGFGYTF.